This T cell receptor beta chain was identified during a study of vaccination and CD4 T cells after COVID-19. This CDR3 region has 15 residues. CDR1 and CDR2 (germline): MNHNS, SASEGT. V was pared by 11 bases and J by 4 bases, with 14 bases of the junction left unmatched. Sequenced with the Oncomine TCR Beta short-read assay was DNA taken from cultured CD4+ T cells. Cultured CD4+ T cells were the source of extracted genomic DNA. Via MiXCR, TCRdb re-called the PCR reads, giving one row per CDR3 protein. The table records under 8,000 distinct CDR3 sequences, 33% of them present only once. As regards this clonotype: Its antigen is not known.

Treatment defined: roughly 11-day PBMC culture with coronavirus spike peptide pools or control peptides (ViraFEST assay). Ahead of the COVID-19 pandemic (2011-2018), the CD4+ T cells of the unexposed donor were collected. Four cold-coronavirus spikes and SARS-CoV-2 S/N served to probe CD4+ T cells taken from unexposed donors, cells permitting. This sequence originates from a human donor in good health. The chain recombines TRBV6-1 with TRBJ2-5, with TRBD2 identical over 9 bases. Material for sequencing was CD4+ T cells from blood, cultured in vitro. The CDR3 DNA sequence: TGTGCCGGCACGCGGGCGGGAGGGAGGATAGAGACCCAGTACTTC. Its translation: CAGTRAGGRIETQYF.